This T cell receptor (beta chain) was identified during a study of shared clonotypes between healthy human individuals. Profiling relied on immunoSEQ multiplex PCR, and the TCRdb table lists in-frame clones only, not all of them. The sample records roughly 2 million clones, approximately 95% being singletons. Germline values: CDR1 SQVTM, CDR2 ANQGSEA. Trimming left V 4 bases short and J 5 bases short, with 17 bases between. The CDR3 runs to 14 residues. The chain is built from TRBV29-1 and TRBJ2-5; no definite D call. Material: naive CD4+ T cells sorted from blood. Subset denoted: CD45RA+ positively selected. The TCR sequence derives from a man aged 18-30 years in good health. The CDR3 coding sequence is TGCAGCGTTGGGCAAATCAAAAGAGAGGAGACCCAGTACTTC. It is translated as CSVGQIKREETQYF.